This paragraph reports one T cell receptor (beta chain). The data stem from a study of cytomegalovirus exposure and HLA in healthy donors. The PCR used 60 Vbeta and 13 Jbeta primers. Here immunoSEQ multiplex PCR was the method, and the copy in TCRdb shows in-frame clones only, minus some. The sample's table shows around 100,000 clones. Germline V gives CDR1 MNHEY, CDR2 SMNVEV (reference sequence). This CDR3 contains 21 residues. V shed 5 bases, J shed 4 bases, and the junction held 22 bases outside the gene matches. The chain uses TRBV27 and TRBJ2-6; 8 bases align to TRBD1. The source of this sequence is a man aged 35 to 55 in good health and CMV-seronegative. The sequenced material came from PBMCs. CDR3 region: CASSPNPFQGTGTTGANVLTF. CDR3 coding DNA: TGTGCCAGCAGTCCAAACCCTTTTCAGGGGACAGGAACTACAGGGGCCAACGTCCTGACTTTC.